The sequence of this T cell receptor beta chain was determined in a study of shared clonotypes between healthy human individuals. Turning to the study itself: Every donor yielded three CD4 naive, three CD4 memory, two CD8 naive and one CD8 memory plate.

This clone was observed many times. Antigen specificity is unknown. Other DNA sequences of this sample code for an identical CDR3. For each subset, genomic DNA was distributed in equal portions over several immunoSEQ plates. Replicate PCRs run on sorted subsets employed roughly 180 ng DNA, 25,000 to 35,000 T cell genomes. Here immunoSEQ multiplex PCR was the method, and the copy in TCRdb shows in-frame clones only, minus some. The repertoire has 700,000 or so clones, about two thirds of them found once; the top ten carry about 2%. Notes on the study in general: As a rule, naive subsets had a larger estimated richness than memory subsets.

Germline V gene sequence: CDR1 MNHEY, CDR2 SMNVEV (reference sequence). CDR3 length: 21 residues. Trimming shortened V by 4 bases and J by 0 bases, and 28 bases separated the two germline ends. This chain links TRBV27 with TRBJ2-1; D possibly uses TRBD1 or TRBD2 (5 bases each). This receptor was identified in a woman aged 25 to 45 in good health. What was sequenced was memory CD4+ T cells sorted from blood. Subset specified: CD45RA-negative fraction. The CDR3 DNA reads as TGTGCCAGCAGTTCCTCCGGGCGTTGGGGGTCGAAGAATAGCTCCTACAATGAGCAGTTCTTC. Protein: CASSSSGRWGSKNSSYNEQFF.